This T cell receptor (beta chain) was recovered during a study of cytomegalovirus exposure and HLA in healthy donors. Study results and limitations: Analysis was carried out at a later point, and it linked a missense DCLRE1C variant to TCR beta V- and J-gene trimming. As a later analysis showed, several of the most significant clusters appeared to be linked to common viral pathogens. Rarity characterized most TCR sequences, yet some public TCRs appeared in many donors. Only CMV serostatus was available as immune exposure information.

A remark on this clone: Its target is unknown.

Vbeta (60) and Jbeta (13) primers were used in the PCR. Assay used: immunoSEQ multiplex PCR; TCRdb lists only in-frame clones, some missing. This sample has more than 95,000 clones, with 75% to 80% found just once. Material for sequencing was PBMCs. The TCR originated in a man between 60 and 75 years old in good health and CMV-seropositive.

CDR3 amino acids: CASSGWDRGIQETQYF. CDR3 nucleotides: TGTGCCAGCAGTGGGTGGGACAGGGGTATCCAAGAGACCCAGTACTTC. This rearrangement joins TRBV6-1 to TRBJ2-5; 10 bases align to TRBD1. This CDR3 has 16 amino acids. The junction had 6 bases not matched to a gene; V was cut back by 4 bases and J by 1 base. Germline lookup yields CDR1 MNHNS and CDR2 SASEGT.